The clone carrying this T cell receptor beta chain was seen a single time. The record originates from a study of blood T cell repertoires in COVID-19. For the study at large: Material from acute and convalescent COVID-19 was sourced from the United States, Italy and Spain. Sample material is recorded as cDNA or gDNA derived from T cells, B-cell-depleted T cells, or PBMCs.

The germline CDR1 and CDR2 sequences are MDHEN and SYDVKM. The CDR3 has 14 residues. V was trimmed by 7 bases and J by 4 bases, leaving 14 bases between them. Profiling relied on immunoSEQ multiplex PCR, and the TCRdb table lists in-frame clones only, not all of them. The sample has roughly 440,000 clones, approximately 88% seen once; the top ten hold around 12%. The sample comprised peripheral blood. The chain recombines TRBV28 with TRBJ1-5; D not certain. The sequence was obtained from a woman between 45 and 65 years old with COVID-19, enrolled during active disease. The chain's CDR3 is CASKMKLINQPQHF. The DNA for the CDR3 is TGTGCCAGCAAGATGAAACTGATAAATCAGCCCCAGCATTTT.